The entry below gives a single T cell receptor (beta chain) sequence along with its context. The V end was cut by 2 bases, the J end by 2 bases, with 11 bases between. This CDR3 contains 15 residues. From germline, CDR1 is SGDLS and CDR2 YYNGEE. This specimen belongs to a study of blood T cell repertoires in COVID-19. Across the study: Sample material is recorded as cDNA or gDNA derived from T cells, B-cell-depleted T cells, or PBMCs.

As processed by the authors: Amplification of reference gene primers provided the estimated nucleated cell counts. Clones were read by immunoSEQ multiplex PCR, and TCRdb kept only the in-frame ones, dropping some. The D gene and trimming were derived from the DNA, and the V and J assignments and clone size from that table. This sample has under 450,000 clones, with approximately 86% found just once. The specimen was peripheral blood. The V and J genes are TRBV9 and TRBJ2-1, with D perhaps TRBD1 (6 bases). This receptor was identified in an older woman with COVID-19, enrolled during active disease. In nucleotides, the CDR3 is TGTGCCAGCAGCGTCGGGACAACAACCTACAATGAGCAGTTCTTC. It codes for CASSVGTTTYNEQFF.